A selection of T cell receptor beta chains follows, all from one sample in a study of regulatory T cells in long-lasting Graves disease. From the multiplex PCR reads, TCRdb called clonotypes with MiXCR, one entry per CDR3 protein. Of roughly 320,000 distinct CDR3 sequences listed, about a sixth were seen once; the top ten hold roughly 27%. The sample was also reused in another study, on T cells in Graves' hyperthyroidism and ophthalmopathy.

Sequencing used peripheral blood mononuclear cells (PBMCs), obtained at new diagnosis, from a patient treated with antithyroid drugs. The receptor set was obtained from a man aged 40-49 years with Graves disease. The CDR3 runs from the conserved cysteine through the conserved F or W. Each record gives: clone size, J gene, V gene, D gene, CDR3 DNA, CDR3 protein. D genes are given only for firm matches. The size field is filled for only some rows; it gives once, few, many or a size class.

many TRBJ1-5 TRBV6-2/TRBV6-3 - TGTGCCAGCAGTTACGAGTCGGGGACCCAGCCCCAGCATTTT CASSYESGTQPQHF
many TRBJ2-3 TRBV20-1 TRBD2 TGCAGTGCTAGAGATCGGGCTAGCGGGGTCAATACGCAGTATTTT CSARDRASGVNTQYF
once TRBJ2-1 TRBV7-9 TRBD2 TGTGCCAGCAGAAATCGCGGGACTAGCGGGATGGAGAAAAGGCAGTTCTTC CASRNRGTSGMEKRQFF
many TRBJ2-1 TRBV2 - TGTGCCAGCAGTGTCGTACGGTCCTACAATGAGCAGTTCTTC CASSVVRSYNEQFF
many TRBJ1-2 TRBV6-1 TRBD1 TGTGCCAGCAGGGGACGGACAGGGGATCGCTATGGCTACACCTTC CASRGRTGDRYGYTF
many TRBJ2-1 TRBV3-1 TRBD2 TGTGCCAGCAGCCAAGTCGCGGGAGTCTACAATGAGCAGTTCTTC CASSQVAGVYNEQFF
many TRBJ1-2 TRBV30 TRBD1 TGTGCCTGGATGGAGACAGGGGGCCTTGGCTACACCTTC CAWMETGGLGYTF
- TRBJ2-2 TRBV2 - TGTGCCAGCAGTAGGGACAATGAGCTGTTTTTT CASSRDNELFF
many TRBJ2-1 TRBV5-1 - TGCGCCAGCACCTTGACGGGTCGATACAATGAGCAGTTCTTC CASTLTGRYNEQFF
many TRBJ1-5 TRBV6-1 TRBD1 TGTGCCGGCACTACAGGGGATCAGCCCCAGCATTTT CAGTTGDQPQHF
few TRBJ1-3 TRBV18 - TGTGCCAGCTCACCAGGCTTGGGCGGAGGCTCTGGAAACACCATATATTTT CASSPGLGGGSGNTIYF
many TRBJ1-4 TRBV28 TRBD1 TGTGCCAGCAGCCCGGGACAGGAAAATGAAAAACTGTTTTTT CASSPGQENEKLFF
many TRBJ1-2 TRBV4-1 TRBD1 TGCGCCAGCAGCCAGGTACAGGGGCTGGGTGGCTACACCTTC CASSQVQGLGGYTF
- TRBJ1-6 TRBV28 TRBD1 TGTGCCAGCAGTCACCCGTGGACAGGGGCCAATTCACCCCTCCACTTT CASSHPWTGANSPLHF
- TRBJ1-4 TRBV11-2 - TGTGCCAGCAGCTGGGGACAACGGAAACTGTTTTTT CASSWGQRKLFF
- TRBJ1-3 TRBV4-1 - TGCGCCAGCAGCCGCATGGGGGACCTAAACACCATATATTTT CASSRMGDLNTIYF
many TRBJ2-3 TRBV4-3 TRBD1 TGCGCCAGCAGCCAAGTCGAGGGACAGACAATCACAGATACGCAGTATTTT CASSQVEGQTITDTQYF
many TRBJ2-6 TRBV24-1 TRBD2 TGTGCCACCAGCCCGGGGGGCTCTGGGGCCAACGTCCTGACTTTC CATSPGGSGANVLTF
many TRBJ1-4 TRBV5-4 TRBD1 TGTGCCAGCAGCTTCCGCGGACAGGGTGGCGAAAAACTGTTTTTT CASSFRGQGGEKLFF
many TRBJ1-5 TRBV3-1 - TGTGCCAGCAGCCAAGATCCAGCCAATATTCCGCATTTT CASSQDPANIPHF
- TRBJ1-6 TRBV13 TRBD1 TGTGCCAGCAGCTTGGGACAGAGCTCCTATAATTCACCCCTCCACTTT CASSLGQSSYNSPLHF
few TRBJ2-3 TRBV7-6 - TGTGCCAGCAGCTTAAACCCCGGGGGCCGTGAAGATACGCAGTATTTT CASSLNPGGREDTQYF
- TRBJ1-4 TRBV5-5 - TGTGCCAGCAGCTTGTGGGGGGCCAGAGAAAAACTGTTTTTT CASSLWGAREKLFF
- TRBJ2-1 TRBV19 - TGTGCCAGTAGTATCGGCCGAGTCAATGAGCAGTTCTTC CASSIGRVNEQFF
many TRBJ2-1 TRBV7-9 - TGTGCCAGCAGCTGGGGGGCGGGGCCCCGCTCCTACAATGAGCAGTTCTTC CASSWGAGPRSYNEQFF
- TRBJ1-2 TRBV27 - TGTGCCAGCAGGAGTCGGACAGAAAACTATGGCTACACCTTC CASRSRTENYGYTF
- TRBJ2-5 TRBV15 - TGTGCCACCAGCAGAGGTCTAGGGGGAGGGGGGCAAGAGACCCAGTACTTC CATSRGLGGGGQETQYF
few TRBJ2-5 TRBV5-4 TRBD1 TGTGCCAGCAGGAACAGGGGGGAGACCCAGTACTTC CASRNRGETQYF
few TRBJ1-4 TRBV5-1 - TGCGCCAGCAGCTGGGGGTCGGCAGGAAATGAAAAACTGTTTTTT CASSWGSAGNEKLFF
many TRBJ2-3 TRBV7-3 TRBD2 TGTGCCAGCAGCCTTAACCTAGCGGGGGACACAGATACGCAGTATTTT CASSLNLAGDTDTQYF
many TRBJ2-5 TRBV3-1 - TGTGCCAGCAGCCAAGCCGACGGGGAGACCCAGTACTTC CASSQADGETQYF
many TRBJ2-5 TRBV7-8 - TGTGCCAGCAGCCCCTGGGGTCACCAAGAGACCCAGTACTTC CASSPWGHQETQYF
many TRBJ1-1 TRBV28 TRBD1 TGTGCCAGCAGTTTGATAAAGGGGGCAACTGAAGCTTTCTTT CASSLIKGATEAFF
once TRBJ1-5 TRBV12-3/TRBV12-4 TRBD1 TGTGCCAGCAGACCTCAGGGGGATCAGCCCCAGCATTTT CASRPQGDQPQHF
few TRBJ1-2 TRBV2 - TGTGCCAGGACAGCTTATGGCTACACCTTC CARTAYGYTF
- TRBJ2-3 TRBV6-1 - TGTGCCAGCAAAACTCTCGCCGGCGTCGGTACGCAGTATTTT CASKTLAGVGTQYF
- TRBJ1-1 TRBV4-1 - TGCGCCAGCAGCCAAGATTTTACCGGCGAAGCTTTCTTT CASSQDFTGEAFF
- TRBJ2-7 TRBV6-1 - TGTGCCAGCACCCACAGGGACCCAACCTCGGAGCAGTACTTC CASTHRDPTSEQYF
- TRBJ2-3 TRBV14 TRBD1 TGTGCCAGCAGCCAAGGACAGGGGGCATTAACAGATACGCAGTATTTT CASSQGQGALTDTQYF
many TRBJ2-7 TRBV6-1 - TGTGCCAGCAGGGCGATTTCCGGGTCCCTCTACGAGCAGTACTTC CASRAISGSLYEQYF
few TRBJ2-3 TRBV12-3/TRBV12-4 - TGTGCCACCTCTAGCACAGATACGCAGTATTTT CATSSTDTQYF
many TRBJ2-1 TRBV28 TRBD2 TGTGCCAGCAGCGAACTAGCGGGGGGGTCCAATGAGCAGTTCTTC CASSELAGGSNEQFF
many TRBJ2-1 TRBV20-1 - TGCAGTGCCAGACCGCTCCCTAGTTCTGAGCAGTTCTTC CSARPLPSSEQFF
many TRBJ2-5 TRBV12-3/TRBV12-4 TRBD2 TGTGCCAGCAGTTGGTTAGCGGGAGAAGAGACCCAGTACTTC CASSWLAGEETQYF
- TRBJ1-3 TRBV6-5 - TGTGCCAGCAGTTACTCGAGGGGTGGAAACACCATATATTTT CASSYSRGGNTIYF
- TRBJ2-3 TRBV10-3 - TGTGCCATCAGTGTTTCTGGGAACGCAGATACGCAGTATTTT CAISVSGNADTQYF
many TRBJ2-1 TRBV28 - TGTGCCAGCAGTAACATAATCCATGAGCAGTTCTTC CASSNIIHEQFF
many TRBJ1-6 TRBV6-2/TRBV6-3 - TGTGCCAGCAGTCCGGGACGGCTGAATTCACCCCTCCACTTT CASSPGRLNSPLHF
many TRBJ1-3 TRBV11-2 - TGTGCCAGCAGCTTACGGCCCGGACGAATAGACACCATATATTTT CASSLRPGRIDTIYF
many TRBJ1-1 TRBV28 - TGTGCCAGCAGTTCCCCCCCAGGGGCCGGCACTGAAGCTTTCTTT CASSSPPGAGTEAFF
many TRBJ2-1 TRBV7-2 - TGTGCCAGCAGCTTTCTCAGGGACGAGCAGTTCTTC CASSFLRDEQFF
many TRBJ1-4 TRBV18 - TGTGCCAGCTCACCAAGCAGGGCAACTAATGAAAAACTGTTTTTT CASSPSRATNEKLFF
many TRBJ2-3 TRBV3-1 TRBD2 TGTGCCAGCAGCCAAGGTCTAGCGGGGACCACAGATACGCAGTATTTT CASSQGLAGTTDTQYF
many TRBJ1-1 TRBV19 - TGTGCCAGTAGTATAGACGGCACTGAAGCTTTCTTT CASSIDGTEAFF
few TRBJ2-2 TRBV20-1 TRBD2 TGCAGTGCGGTCTTCGGGTGGGGGGGGAACACCGGGGAGCTGTTTTTT CSAVFGWGGNTGELFF